This T cell receptor (beta chain) appears in the sequencing data of a study of control samples from healthy donors and cancer patients. Profiled with immunoSEQ multiplex PCR; TCRdb holds only in-frame clones, not every one. The data contain some 65,000 clones, roughly 82% of them singletons. Germline assignment: CDR1 KGHDR and CDR2 SFDVKD. CDR3 length: 12 residues. V lost 1 base to trimming and J lost 6 bases, with 3 bases between them. This clone was seen once. The sample taken for sequencing was PBMCs. The receptor's source is a woman in her forties or fifties with lung cancer. The chain employs TRBV24-1 and TRBJ1-3; D ambiguous. This chain's CDR3 is CATSDFLNTIYF. The DNA of the CDR3 is TGTGCCACCAGTGATTTCCTAAACACCATATATTTT.